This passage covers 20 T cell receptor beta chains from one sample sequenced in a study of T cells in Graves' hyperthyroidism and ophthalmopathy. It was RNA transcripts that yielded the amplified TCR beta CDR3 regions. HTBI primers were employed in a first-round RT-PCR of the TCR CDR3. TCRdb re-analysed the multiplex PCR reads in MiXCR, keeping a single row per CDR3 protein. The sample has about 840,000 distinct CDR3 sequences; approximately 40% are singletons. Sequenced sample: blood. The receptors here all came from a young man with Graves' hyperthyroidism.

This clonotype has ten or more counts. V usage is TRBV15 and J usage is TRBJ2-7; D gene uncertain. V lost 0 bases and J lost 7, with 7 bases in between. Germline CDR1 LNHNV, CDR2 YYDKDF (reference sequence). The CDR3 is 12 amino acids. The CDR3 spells CATSREVGEQYF. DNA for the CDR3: TGTGCCACCAGCAGAGAAGTCGGAGAGCAGTACTTC.

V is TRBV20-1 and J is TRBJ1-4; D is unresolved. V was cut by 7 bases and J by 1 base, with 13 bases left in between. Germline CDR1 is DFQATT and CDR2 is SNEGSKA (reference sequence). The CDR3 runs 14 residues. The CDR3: CSGTNRGTNEKLFF. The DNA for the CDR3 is TGCAGTGGCACGAACAGAGGAACTAATGAAAAACTGTTTTTT.

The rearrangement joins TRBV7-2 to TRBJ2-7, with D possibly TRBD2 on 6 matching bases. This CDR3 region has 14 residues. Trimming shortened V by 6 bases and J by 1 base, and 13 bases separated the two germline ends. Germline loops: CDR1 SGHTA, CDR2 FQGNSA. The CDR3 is CASRLGLASYEQYF. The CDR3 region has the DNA TGTGCCAGCAGACTGGGACTTGCATCCTACGAGCAGTACTTC.

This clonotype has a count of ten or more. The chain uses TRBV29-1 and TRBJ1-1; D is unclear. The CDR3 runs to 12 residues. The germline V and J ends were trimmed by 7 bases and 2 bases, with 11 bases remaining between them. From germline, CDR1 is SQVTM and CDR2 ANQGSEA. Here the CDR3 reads CSALNLNTEAFF. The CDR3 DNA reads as TGCAGCGCCCTAAACCTTAACACTGAAGCTTTCTTT.

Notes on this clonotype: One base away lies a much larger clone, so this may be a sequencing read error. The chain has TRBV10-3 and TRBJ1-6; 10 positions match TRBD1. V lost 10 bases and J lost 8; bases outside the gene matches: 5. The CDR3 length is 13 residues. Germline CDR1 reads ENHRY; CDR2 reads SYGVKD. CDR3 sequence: CATGTGDYSPLHF. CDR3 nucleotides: TGTGCCACCGGGACAGGGGATTATTCACCCCTCCACTTT.

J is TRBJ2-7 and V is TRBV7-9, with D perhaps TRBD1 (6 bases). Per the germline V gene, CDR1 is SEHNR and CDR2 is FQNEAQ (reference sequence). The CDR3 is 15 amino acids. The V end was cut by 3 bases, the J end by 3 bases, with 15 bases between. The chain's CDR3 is CASSLARQGLYEQYF. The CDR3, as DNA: TGTGCCAGCAGCTTGGCCAGGCAGGGGCTCTACGAGCAGTACTTC.

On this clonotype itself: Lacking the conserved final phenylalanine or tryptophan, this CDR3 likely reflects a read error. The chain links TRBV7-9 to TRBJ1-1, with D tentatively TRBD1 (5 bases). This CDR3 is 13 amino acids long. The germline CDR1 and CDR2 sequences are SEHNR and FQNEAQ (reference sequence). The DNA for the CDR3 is TGTGCCAGTAGCTCTCAGGGATTCACTGAAGCTTTCCTT. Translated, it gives CASSSQGFTEAFL.

For the CDR3, the DNA is TGTGCCACCAGCAGAGATCGTGGGCAGACTGGAAACACCTTC. This translates into CATSRDRGQTGNTF. V usage is TRBV15 and J usage is TRBJ1-2; unclear D gene. From germline, CDR1 is LNHNV and CDR2 YYDKDF (reference sequence). Deletions cut 0 bases from V and 12 bases from J, with 17 bases between. The CDR3 length is 14 residues.

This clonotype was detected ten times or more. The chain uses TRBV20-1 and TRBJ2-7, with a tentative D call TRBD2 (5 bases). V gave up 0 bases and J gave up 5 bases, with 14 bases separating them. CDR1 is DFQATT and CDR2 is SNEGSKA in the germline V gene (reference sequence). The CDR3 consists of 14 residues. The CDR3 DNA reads TGCAGTGCTAGAGATCGGAACCGGAGGAACGAGCAGTACTTC. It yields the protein CSARDRNRRNEQYF.

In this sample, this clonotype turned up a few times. CDR3 amino acids: CASSLEQSNTGELFF. CDR3 DNA sequence: TGTGCCAGCAGTTTGGAACAGTCGAACACCGGGGAGCTGTTTTTT. The chain carries TRBV2 and TRBJ2-2; D not resolved. Trimming took 5 bases from V and 0 from J, leaving 10 bases between them. CDR1 SNHLY and CDR2 FYNNEI come from the germline V gene. The CDR3 runs to 15 residues.

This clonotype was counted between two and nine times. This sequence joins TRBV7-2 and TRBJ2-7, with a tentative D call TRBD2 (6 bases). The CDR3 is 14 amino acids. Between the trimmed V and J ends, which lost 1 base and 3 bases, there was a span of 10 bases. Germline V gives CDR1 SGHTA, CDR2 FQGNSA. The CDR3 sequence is CASSLVGGIYEQYF. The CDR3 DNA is TGTGCCAGCAGCTTAGTGGGGGGAATCTACGAGCAGTACTTC.

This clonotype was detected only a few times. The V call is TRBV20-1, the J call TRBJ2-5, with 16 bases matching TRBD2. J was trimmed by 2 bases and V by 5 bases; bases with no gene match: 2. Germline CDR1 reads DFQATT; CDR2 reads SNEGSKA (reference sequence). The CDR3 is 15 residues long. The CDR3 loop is CSASGLAGGQETQYF. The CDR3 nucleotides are TGCAGTGCTTCGGGACTAGCGGGGGGGCAAGAGACCCAGTACTTC.

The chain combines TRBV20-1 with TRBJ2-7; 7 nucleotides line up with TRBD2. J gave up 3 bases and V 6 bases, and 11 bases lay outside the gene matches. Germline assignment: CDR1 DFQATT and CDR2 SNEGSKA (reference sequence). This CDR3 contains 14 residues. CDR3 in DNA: TGCAGTGCGGGGGGGGGGACTGGCGACTACGAGCAGTACTTC. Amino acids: CSAGGGTGDYEQYF.

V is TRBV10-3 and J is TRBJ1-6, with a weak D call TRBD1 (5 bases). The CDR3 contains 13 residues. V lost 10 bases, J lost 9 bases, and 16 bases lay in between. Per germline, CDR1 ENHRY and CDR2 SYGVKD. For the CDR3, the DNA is TGTGCCACCCATCGTCCAGGGATTTCACCCCTCCACTTT. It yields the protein CATHRPGISPLHF.

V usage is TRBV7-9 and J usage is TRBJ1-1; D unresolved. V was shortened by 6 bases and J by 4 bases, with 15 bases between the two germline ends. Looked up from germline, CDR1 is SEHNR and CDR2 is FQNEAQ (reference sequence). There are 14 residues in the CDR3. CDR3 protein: CASSKGGQTTEAFF. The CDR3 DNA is TGTGCCAGCAGTAAGGGCGGGCAGACCACTGAAGCTTTCTTT.

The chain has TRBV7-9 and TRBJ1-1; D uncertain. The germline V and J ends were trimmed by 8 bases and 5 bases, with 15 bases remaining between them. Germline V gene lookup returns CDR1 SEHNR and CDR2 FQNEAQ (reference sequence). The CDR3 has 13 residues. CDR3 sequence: CASQLDLGTEAFF. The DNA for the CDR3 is TGTGCCAGCCAGCTAGATTTGGGGACTGAAGCTTTCTTT.

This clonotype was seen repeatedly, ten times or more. Written as DNA, the CDR3 is TGCAGCGTTGAAGAATGGAAGGAGCGGCGGGAAGAGACCCAGTACTTC. Translation: CSVEEWKERREETQYF. The V call is TRBV29-1, the J call TRBJ2-5; a weak D match, TRBD2 (5 bases). The CDR3 runs to 16 residues. Between the trimmed V and J ends, which lost 0 bases and 3 bases, there was a span of 17 bases. Germline V gene lookup returns CDR1 SQVTM and CDR2 ANQGSEA.

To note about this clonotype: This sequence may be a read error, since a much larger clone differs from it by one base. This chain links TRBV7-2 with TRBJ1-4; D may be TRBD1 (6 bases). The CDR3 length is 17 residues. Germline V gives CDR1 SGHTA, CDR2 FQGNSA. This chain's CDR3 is CASGFRTGYATNEKLFF. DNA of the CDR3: TGTGCCAGCGGCTTTCGCACAGGGTACGCAACTAATGAAAAACTGTTTTTT.

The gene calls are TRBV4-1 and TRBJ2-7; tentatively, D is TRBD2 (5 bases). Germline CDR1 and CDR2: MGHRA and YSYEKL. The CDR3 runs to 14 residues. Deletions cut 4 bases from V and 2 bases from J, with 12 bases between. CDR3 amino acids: CASSLGLMTYEQYF. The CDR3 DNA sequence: TGCGCCAGCAGCCTCGGACTGATGACCTACGAGCAGTACTTC.

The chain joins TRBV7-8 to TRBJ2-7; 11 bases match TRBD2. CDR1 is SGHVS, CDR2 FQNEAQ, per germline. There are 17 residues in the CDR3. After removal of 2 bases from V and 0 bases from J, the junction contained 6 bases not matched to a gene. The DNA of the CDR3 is TGTGCCAGCAGCTTATTAGCGGGAGGGCCGGGCTCCTACGAGCAGTACTTC. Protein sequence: CASSLLAGGPGSYEQYF.